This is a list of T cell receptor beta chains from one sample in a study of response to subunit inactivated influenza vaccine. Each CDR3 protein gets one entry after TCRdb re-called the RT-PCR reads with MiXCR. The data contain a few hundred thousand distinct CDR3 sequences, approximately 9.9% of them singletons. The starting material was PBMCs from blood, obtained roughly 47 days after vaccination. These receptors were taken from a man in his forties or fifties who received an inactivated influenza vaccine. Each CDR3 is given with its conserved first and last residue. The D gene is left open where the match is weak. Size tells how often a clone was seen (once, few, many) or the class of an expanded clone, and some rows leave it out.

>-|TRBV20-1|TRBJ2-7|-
CSAIGDHNYEQYF
TGCAGTGCTATCGGGGACCATAACTACGAGCAGTACTTC
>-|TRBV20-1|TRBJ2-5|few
CSAGSGARVETQYF
TGCAGTGCTGGTAGCGGTGCGAGGGTCGAGACCCAGTACTTC
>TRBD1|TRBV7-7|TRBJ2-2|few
CASSRDSAGELFF
TGTGCTAGCAGCCGGGACAGCGCCGGGGAGCTGTTTTTT
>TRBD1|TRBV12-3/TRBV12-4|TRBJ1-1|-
CASSLMTGSRDTEAFF
TGTGCCAGCAGTTTAATGACAGGGTCAAGGGACACTGAAGCTTTCTTT
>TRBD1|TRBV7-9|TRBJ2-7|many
CASSLQQGSYEQYF
TGTGCCAGCAGCTTACAACAGGGGAGTTACGAGCAGTACTTC
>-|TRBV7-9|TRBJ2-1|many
CASSSPGAYNEQFF
TGTGCCAGCAGCTCCCCGGGGGCCTACAATGAGCAGTTCTTC
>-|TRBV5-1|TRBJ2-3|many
CASSIASDTQYF
TGCGCCAGCAGTATAGCTTCAGATACGCAGTATTTT
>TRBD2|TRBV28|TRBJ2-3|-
CASSLRFAASGSGGTQYF
TGTGCCAGCAGTTTAAGATTCGCGGCTAGCGGGAGTGGCGGTACGCAGTATTTT
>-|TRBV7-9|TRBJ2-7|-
CASAPRDWRYEQYF
TGTGCCAGCGCACCCCGGGACTGGCGCTACGAGCAGTACTTC
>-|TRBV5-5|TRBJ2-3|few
CASSLVHGSTDTQYF
TGTGCCAGCAGCTTGGTCCACGGCAGCACAGATACGCAGTATTTT
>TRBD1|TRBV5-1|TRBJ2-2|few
CASSYGQVGTGELFF
TGCGCCAGCAGCTATGGACAGGTCGGCACCGGGGAGCTGTTTTTT
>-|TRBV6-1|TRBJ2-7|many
CASSLLVGPYYEQYF
TGTGCCAGCAGTCTCTTAGTGGGGCCGTACTACGAGCAGTACTTC
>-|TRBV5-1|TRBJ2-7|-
CASSFTGSNSYEQYF
TGCGCCAGCAGCTTTACAGGGAGCAACTCCTACGAGCAGTACTTC
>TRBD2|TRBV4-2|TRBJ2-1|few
CASSQDWFLREYEFF
TGTGCCAGCAGCCAAGATTGGTTCTTGCGGGAGTATGAGTTCTTC
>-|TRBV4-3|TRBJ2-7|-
CASSQDRTDYEQYF
TGCGCCAGCAGCCAAGATCGTACGGACTACGAGCAGTACTTC
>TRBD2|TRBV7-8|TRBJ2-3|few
CASSLLAENTDTQYF
TGTGCCAGCAGCTTACTAGCGGAGAACACAGATACGCAGTATTTT
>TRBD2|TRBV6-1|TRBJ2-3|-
CASTTGSGTMNTQYF
TGTGCCAGCACCACGGGTAGCGGGACTATGAATACGCAGTATTTT
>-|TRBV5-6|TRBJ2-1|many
CASSLAARNEQFF
TGTGCCAGCAGCTTGGCTGCAAGGAATGAGCAGTTCTTC
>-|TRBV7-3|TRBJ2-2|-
CASSLKQGQGTGELFF
TGTGCCAGCAGCTTAAAGCAGGGCCAGGGCACCGGGGAGCTGTTTTTT
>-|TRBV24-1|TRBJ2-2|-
CATSGGPINTGELFF
TGTGCCACCAGTGGCGGGCCCATAAACACCGGGGAGCTGTTTTTT
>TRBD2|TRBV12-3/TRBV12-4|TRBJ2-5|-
CASSLASLAGGRETQYF
TGTGCCAGCAGTTTAGCCAGTCTAGCGGGAGGTCGGGAGACCCAGTACTTC
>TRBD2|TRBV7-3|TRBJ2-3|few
CASSPGRGTDTQYF
TGTGCCAGCAGCCCCGGGAGGGGCACAGATACGCAGTATTTT
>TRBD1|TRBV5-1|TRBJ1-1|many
CASSPRPQGENTEAFF
TGCGCCAGCAGTCCTAGGCCGCAGGGGGAGAACACTGAAGCTTTCTTT
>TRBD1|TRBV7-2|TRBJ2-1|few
CASSPGTGEREQFF
TGTGCCAGCAGCCCCGGGACAGGGGAACGCGAGCAGTTCTTC
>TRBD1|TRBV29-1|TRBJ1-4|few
CSFRTGKNEKLFF
TGCAGCTTTCGGACAGGGAAGAATGAAAAACTGTTTTTT
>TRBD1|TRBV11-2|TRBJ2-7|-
CASSLAQGTGAYEQYF
TGTGCCAGCAGCTTAGCCCAGGGAACAGGGGCCTACGAGCAGTACTTC
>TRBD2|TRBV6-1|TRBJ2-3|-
CASSLRSSGRARGTDTQYF
TGTGCCAGCTCCCTGAGGTCCAGCGGGAGGGCCCGGGGTACAGATACGCAGTATTTT
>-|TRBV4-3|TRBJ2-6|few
CASSQLQIGSGANVLTF
TGCGCCAGCAGCCAACTCCAGATAGGCTCTGGGGCCAACGTCCTGACTTTC
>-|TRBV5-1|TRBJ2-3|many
CASSLQGYTQYF
TGCGCCAGCAGCTTGCAGGGTTATACGCAGTATTTT
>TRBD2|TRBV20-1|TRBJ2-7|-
CSARNLLAGGDSYEQYF
TGCAGTGCCCGAAATCTCCTAGCGGGAGGTGACTCCTACGAGCAGTACTTC
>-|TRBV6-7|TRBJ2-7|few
CASSYDLMGYEQYF
TGTGCCAGCAGTTATGATCTCATGGGCTACGAGCAGTACTTC
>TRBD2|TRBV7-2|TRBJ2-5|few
CASSLRGLAGLGTQYF
TGTGCCAGCAGCTTAAGGGGACTAGCGGGTCTGGGGACCCAGTACTTC
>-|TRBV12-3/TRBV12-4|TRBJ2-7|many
CASSLGGTLYEQYF
TGTGCCAGCAGTTTAGGAGGGACTCTATACGAGCAGTACTTC
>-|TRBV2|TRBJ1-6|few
CASMRGFGSPLHF
TGTGCCAGCATGCGAGGGTTCGGTTCACCCCTCCACTTT
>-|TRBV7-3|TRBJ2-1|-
CASSSIPRVGGVYEQFF
TGTGCCAGCAGCTCCATACCCCGGGTCGGCGGTGTTTATGAGCAGTTCTTC
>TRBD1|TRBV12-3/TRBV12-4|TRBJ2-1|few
CASTKGQGGWGHNEQFF
TGTGCCAGCACCAAGGGACAGGGTGGTTGGGGACACAATGAGCAGTTCTTC
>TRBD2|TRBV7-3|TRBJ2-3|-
CASSLTFPRLAGRGHRDTQYF
TGTGCCAGCAGCTTAACTTTCCCGAGGCTAGCGGGACGGGGGCACAGAGATACGCAGTATTTT
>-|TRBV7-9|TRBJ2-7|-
CASSLGRVGQNEQYF
TGTGCCAGCAGCTTAGGAAGGGTCGGTCAAAACGAGCAGTACTTC
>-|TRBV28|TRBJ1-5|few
CASSLYIGGAGSNQPQHF
TGTGCCAGCAGTTTATACATTGGGGGGGCAGGGAGCAATCAGCCCCAGCATTTT
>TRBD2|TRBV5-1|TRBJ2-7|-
CASSSGGAYEQYF
TGCGCCAGCAGCTCCGGGGGGGCCTACGAGCAGTACTTC
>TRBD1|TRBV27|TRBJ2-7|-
CASSAGTGGREQYF
TGTGCCAGCAGCGCCGGGACAGGGGGCCGGGAGCAGTACTTC
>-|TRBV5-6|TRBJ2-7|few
CASSLGGFGDHEQYF
TGTGCCAGCAGCTTGGGAGGTTTCGGGGACCACGAGCAGTACTTC
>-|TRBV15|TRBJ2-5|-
CATSRDLPGQETQYF
TGTGCCACCAGCAGAGATCTTCCAGGGCAAGAGACCCAGTACTTC
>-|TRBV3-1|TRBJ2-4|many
CASSQGAKNIQYF
TGTGCCAGCAGCCAGGGGGCCAAAAACATTCAGTACTTC
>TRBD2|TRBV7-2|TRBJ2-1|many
CASSLDGLAVNEQFF
TGTGCCAGCAGCTTAGATGGACTAGCGGTAAATGAGCAGTTCTTC
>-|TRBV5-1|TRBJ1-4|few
CASTPGTTNEKLFF
TGCGCCAGCACCCCAGGAACAACTAATGAAAAACTGTTTTTT
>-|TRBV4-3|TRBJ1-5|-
CASSRGATGNQPQHF
TGCGCCAGCAGCCGGGGGGCCACTGGCAATCAGCCCCAGCATTTT
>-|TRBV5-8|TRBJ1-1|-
CASSLGQATEAFF
TGTGCCAGCAGCTTGGGCCAGGCCACTGAAGCTTTCTTT
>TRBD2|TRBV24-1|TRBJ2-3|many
CATSDPTSGGRTDTQYF
TGTGCCACCAGTGACCCAACTAGCGGGGGCCGCACAGATACGCAGTATTTT
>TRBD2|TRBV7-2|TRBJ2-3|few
CASSITSGGGTDTQYF
TGTGCCAGCAGCATCACTAGCGGGGGGGGGACAGATACGCAGTATTTT
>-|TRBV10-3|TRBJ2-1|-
CAISVSQDEQFF
TGTGCCATCAGTGTCAGTCAGGATGAGCAGTTCTTC
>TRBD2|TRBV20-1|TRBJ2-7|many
CRGYARTSSHSYEQYF
TGCAGAGGCTACGCCCGGACTAGCTCTCATTCTTACGAGCAGTACTTC
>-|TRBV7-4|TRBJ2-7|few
CASSLVGSFYEQYF
TGTGCCAGCAGCTTGGTGGGCAGTTTCTACGAGCAGTACTTC
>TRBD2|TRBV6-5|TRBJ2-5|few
CASSYSASGAETQYF
TGTGCCAGCAGTTACTCGGCTAGCGGGGCAGAGACCCAGTACTTC
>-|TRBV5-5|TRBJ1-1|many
CASSLGQRNTEAFF
TGTGCCAGCAGCTTGGGGCAGAGGAACACTGAAGCTTTCTTT
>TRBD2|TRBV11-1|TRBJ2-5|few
CASSFRTSEGETQYF
TGTGCCAGCAGCTTCCGGACTAGCGAGGGAGAGACCCAGTACTTC
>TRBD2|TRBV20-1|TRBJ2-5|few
CSARRREGPETQYF
TGCAGTGCTAGGCGGCGGGAGGGCCCCGAGACCCAGTACTTC
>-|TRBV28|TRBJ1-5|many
CASSFLGAQTQHF
TGTGCCAGCAGTTTCCTGGGGGCTCAGACCCAGCATTTT
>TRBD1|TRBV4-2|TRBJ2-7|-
CASSRRGQDSYEQHF
TGTGCCAGCAGCCGAAGGGGACAGGATTCCTACGAGCAGCACTTC
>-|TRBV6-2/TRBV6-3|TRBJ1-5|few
CASSYVDQPQHF
TGTGCCAGCAGTTACGTGGATCAGCCCCAGCATTTT